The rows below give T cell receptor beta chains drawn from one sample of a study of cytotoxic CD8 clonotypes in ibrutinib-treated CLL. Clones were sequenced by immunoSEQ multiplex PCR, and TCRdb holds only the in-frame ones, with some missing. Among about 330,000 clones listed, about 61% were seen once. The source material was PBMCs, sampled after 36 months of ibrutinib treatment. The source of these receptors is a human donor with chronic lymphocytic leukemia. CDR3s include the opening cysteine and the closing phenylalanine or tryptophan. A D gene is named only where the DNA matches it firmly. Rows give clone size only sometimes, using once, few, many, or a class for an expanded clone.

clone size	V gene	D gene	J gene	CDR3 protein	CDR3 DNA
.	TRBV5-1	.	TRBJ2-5	CATSSGGQETQYF	TGCGCCACCTCTTCCGGGGGACAAGAGACCCAGTACTTC
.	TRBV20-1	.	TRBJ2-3	CSARILDTQYF	TGCAGTGCTAGGATTCTAGATACGCAGTATTTT
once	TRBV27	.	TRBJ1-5	CASSLVPGARNQPQHF	TGTGCCAGCAGTTTAGTCCCGGGGGCGCGAAATCAGCCCCAGCATTTT
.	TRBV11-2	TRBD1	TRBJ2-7	CASSLGWDREAYEQYF	TGTGCCAGCAGCTTAGGGTGGGACAGGGAAGCCTACGAGCAGTACTTC
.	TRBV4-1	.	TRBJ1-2	CASSLPQGSDYGYTF	TGCGCCAGCAGCCTCCCACAGGGATCGGACTATGGCTACACCTTC
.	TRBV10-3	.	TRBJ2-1	CAGGVSDNEQFF	TGTGCCGGCGGGGTTTCGGACAATGAGCAGTTCTTC
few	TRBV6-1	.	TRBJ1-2	CASSGALGYGYTF	TGTGCCAGCAGTGGGGCCCTGGGCTATGGCTACACCTTC
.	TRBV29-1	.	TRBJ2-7	CSVIFYEQYF	TGCAGCGTTATTTTCTACGAGCAGTACTTC
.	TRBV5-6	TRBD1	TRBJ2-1	CASSLKGTGGRNEQFF	TGTGCCAGCAGCTTGAAAGGGACAGGGGGGCGGAATGAGCAGTTCTTC
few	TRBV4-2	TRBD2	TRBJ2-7	CASSPNAGETYEQYF	TGTGCCAGCAGCCCCAATGCGGGGGAAACCTACGAGCAGTACTTC
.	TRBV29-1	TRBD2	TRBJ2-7	CSAQAGASYEQYF	TGCAGCGCCCAAGCGGGGGCCAGCTACGAGCAGTACTTC
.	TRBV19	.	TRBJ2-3	CASTWGGTDTQYF	TGTGCCAGTACTTGGGGCGGCACAGATACGCAGTATTTT
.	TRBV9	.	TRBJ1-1	CASSVGTVNMNTEAFF	TGTGCCAGCAGCGTAGGGACAGTCAACATGAACACTGAAGCTTTCTTT
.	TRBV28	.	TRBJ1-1	CASSAPQTEAFF	TGTGCCAGCAGTGCCCCCCAGACTGAAGCTTTCTTT
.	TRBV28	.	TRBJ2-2	CASSQASLTGELFF	TGTGCCAGCAGTCAAGCCTCACTTACCGGGGAGCTGTTTTTT
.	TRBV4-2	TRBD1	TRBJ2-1	CASSQVGQYNEQFF	TGTGCCAGCAGCCAGGTGGGACAGTACAATGAGCAGTTCTTC
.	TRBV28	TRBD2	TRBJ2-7	CASSWTSGYEQYF	TGTGCCAGCAGTTGGACTAGTGGATACGAGCAGTACTTC
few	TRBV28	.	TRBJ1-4	CASSLPNEKLFF	TGTGCCAGCAGTTTGCCGAATGAAAAACTGTTTTTT
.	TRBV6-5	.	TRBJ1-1	CASSYSRGLNTEAFF	TGTGCCAGCAGTTACTCGAGAGGCTTGAACACTGAAGCTTTCTTT
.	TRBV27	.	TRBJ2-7	CASSRTVVGYEQYF	TGTGCCAGCAGTAGGACCGTTGTGGGCTACGAGCAGTACTTC
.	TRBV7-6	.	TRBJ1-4	CASSFGTQLNEKLFF	TGTGCCAGCAGCTTCGGAACCCAATTGAATGAAAAACTGTTTTTT
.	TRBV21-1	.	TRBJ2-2	CASSITQGAHTGELFF	TGTGCCAGCAGCATCACTCAGGGGGCCCACACCGGGGAGCTGTTTTTT
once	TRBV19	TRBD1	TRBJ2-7	CASRATDRAPYEQYF	TGTGCCAGTCGAGCTACGGACAGGGCCCCCTACGAGCAGTACTTC
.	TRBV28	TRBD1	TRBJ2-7	CASSLDRGPYEQYF	TGTGCCAGCAGTCTCGACAGGGGTCCCTACGAGCAGTACTTC
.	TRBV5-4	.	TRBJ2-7	CASSLDTYSYEQYF	TGTGCCAGCAGCCTGGACACTTACTCCTACGAGCAGTACTTC
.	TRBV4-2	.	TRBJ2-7	CASSQLGVTEQYF	TGTGCCAGCAGCCAACTTGGAGTCACAGAGCAGTACTTC
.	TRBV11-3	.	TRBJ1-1	CASSLAPNTEAFF	TGTGCCAGCAGCTTAGCCCCAAACACTGAAGCTTTCTTT